This T cell receptor beta chain came from a study of T cells in Graves' hyperthyroidism and ophthalmopathy. RNA transcripts served as the template for amplifying TCR beta CDR3 regions. Researchers ran a first-round RT-PCR on the TCR CDR3 using the HTBI primer set. TCRdb independently ran MiXCR on the multiplex PCR reads; one entry per CDR3 protein. The repertoire holds hundreds of thousands of distinct CDR3 sequences, with approximately 14% as singletons. Germline CDR1 and CDR2: MGHRA and YSYEKL. The CDR3 covers 15 residues. The V end lost 0 bases, the J end lost 4 bases, and 12 bases lay between the germline ends. Study-level results: Most clonotypes expanded in thyroid above 0.001 were likewise present in blood.

A remark on this clonotype: Its cognate antigen is unknown.

J is TRBJ1-1 and V is TRBV4-1; perhaps TRBD1 as D (5 bases). This TCR was recovered from a woman aged 18-29 years with Graves' hyperthyroidism that later progressed to Graves' ophthalmopathy. Sequenced material: blood. As DNA, the CDR3 is TGCGCCAGCAGCCAAGATCCGACAGATGGCACTGAAGCTTTCTTT. Encoded protein: CASSQDPTDGTEAFF.